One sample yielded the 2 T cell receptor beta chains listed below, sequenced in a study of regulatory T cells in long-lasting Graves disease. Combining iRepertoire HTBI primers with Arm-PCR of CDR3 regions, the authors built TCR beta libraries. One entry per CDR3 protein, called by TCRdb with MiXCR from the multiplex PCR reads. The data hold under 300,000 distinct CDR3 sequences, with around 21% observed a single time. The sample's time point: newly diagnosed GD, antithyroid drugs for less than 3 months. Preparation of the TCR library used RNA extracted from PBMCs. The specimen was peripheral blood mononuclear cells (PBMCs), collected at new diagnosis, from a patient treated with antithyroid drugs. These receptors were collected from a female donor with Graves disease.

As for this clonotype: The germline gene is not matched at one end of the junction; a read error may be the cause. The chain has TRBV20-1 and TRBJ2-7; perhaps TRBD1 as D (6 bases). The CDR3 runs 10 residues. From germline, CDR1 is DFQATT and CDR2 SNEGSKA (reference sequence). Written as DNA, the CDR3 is TGCAGTGGGTCCGGAGCGGACAGAGAGTTC. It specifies CSGSGADREF.

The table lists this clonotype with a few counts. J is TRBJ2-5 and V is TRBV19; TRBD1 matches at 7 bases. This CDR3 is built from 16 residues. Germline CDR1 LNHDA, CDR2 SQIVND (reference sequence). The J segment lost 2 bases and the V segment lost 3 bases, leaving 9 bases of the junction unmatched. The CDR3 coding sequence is TGTGCCAGTAGTATCAGGGTTATGACAGGGCAAGAGACCCAGTACTTC. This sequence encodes CASSIRVMTGQETQYF.